These 6 T cell receptor beta chains share one sample of origin, sequenced in a study of early stage breast cancer tumors. Clones were sequenced by immunoSEQ multiplex PCR, and TCRdb holds only the in-frame ones, with some missing. This sample carries more than 55,000 clones, 60% to 85% of them seen once, and the ten largest clones take 3% to 4%. The sequenced sample consisted of blood. The receptors were sampled from a person under 45 with breast cancer.

The chain combines TRBV19 with TRBJ1-1, with D perhaps TRBD1 (5 bases). Germline lookup yields CDR1 LNHDA and CDR2 SQIVND (reference sequence). Deletions cut 11 bases from V and 0 bases from J, with 16 bases between. The CDR3 contains 14 residues. The CDR3 loop is CAATRTRMNTEAFF. DNA of the CDR3: TGTGCCGCCACCAGGACAAGAATGAACACTGAAGCTTTCTTT.

This clone was seen a few times. J is TRBJ2-5 and V is TRBV25-1; D is unclear. Trimming removed 0 bases at V and 1 base at J, with 9 bases between. This CDR3 is built from 15 residues. CDR1 and CDR2 (germline): MGHDK, SYGVNS. Here the CDR3 DNA reads TGTGCCAGCAGTGAATATAGGCGGAGCCAAGAGACCCAGTACTTC. It codes for CASSEYRRSQETQYF.

J is TRBJ2-7 and V is TRBV19, with D perhaps matching TRBD1 (5 bases). The V gene lost 5 bases and the J gene lost 5 bases, with 13 bases spanning the gap. Germline V gives CDR1 LNHDA, CDR2 SQIVND (reference sequence). This CDR3 spans 13 amino acids. Here the CDR3 reads CASSRRAEHEQYF. The DNA of the CDR3 is TGTGCCAGTAGTCGCAGGGCGGAACACGAGCAGTACTTC.

V usage is TRBV7-3 and J usage is TRBJ2-7; D unresolved. The CDR3 contains 16 residues. Germline assignment: CDR1 SGHTA and CDR2 FQGTGA. V was cut by 7 bases and J by 3 bases, with 22 bases left in between. CDR3 amino acids: CASNLSSGQDLYEQYF. CDR3 in DNA: TGTGCCAGCAACTTGAGTTCCGGGCAGGATCTCTACGAGCAGTACTTC.

The chain joins TRBV7-6 to TRBJ2-7; TRBD1 might be the D (5 bases). In germline, CDR1 is SGHVS, CDR2 FNYEAQ. CDR3 length: 13 amino acids. V dropped 5 bases and J dropped 3 bases, with 11 bases sitting between them. The CDR3, as DNA: TGTGCCAGCAGCCTGACAGACCACTACGAGCAGTACTTC. The encoded protein is CASSLTDHYEQYF.

The gene calls are TRBV15 and TRBJ1-1; D uncertain. This CDR3 spans 16 amino acids. Trimming cost V 5 bases and J 1 base, with 17 bases left between them. CDR1 and CDR2 from the germline V gene are LNHNV and YYDKDF (reference sequence). The CDR3 coding sequence is TGTGCCACCAGCCTTACTTATGGGGTGGCGAACACTGAAGCTTTCTTT. Protein sequence: CATSLTYGVANTEAFF. The full variable domain, its missing parts supplied by reference TRBV15 and TRBJ1-1, is DAMVIQNPRYQVTQFGKPVTLSCSQTLNHNVMYWYQQKSSQAPKLLFHYYDKDFNNEADTPDNFQSRRPNTSFCFLDIRSPGLGDTAMYLCATSLTYGVANTEAFFGQGTRLTVV.